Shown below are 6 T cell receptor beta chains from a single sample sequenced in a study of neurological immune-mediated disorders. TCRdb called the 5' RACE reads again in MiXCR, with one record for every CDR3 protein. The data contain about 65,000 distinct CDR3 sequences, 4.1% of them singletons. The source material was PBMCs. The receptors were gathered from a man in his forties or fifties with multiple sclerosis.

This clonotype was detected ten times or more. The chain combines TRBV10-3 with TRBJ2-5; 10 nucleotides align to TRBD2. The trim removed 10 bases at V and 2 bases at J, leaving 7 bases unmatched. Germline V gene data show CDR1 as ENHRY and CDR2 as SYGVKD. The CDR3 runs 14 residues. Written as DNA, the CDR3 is TGTGCCACCACCCCTAGCGGGGGTCAAGAGACCCAGTACTTC. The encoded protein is CATTPSGGQETQYF.

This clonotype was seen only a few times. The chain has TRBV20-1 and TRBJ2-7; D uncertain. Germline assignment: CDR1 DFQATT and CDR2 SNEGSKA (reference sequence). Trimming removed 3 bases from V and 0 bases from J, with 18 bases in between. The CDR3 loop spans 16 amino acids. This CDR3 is CSASLFAAGSSYEQYF. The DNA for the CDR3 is TGCAGTGCTAGTTTGTTCGCGGCAGGAAGCTCCTACGAGCAGTACTTC.

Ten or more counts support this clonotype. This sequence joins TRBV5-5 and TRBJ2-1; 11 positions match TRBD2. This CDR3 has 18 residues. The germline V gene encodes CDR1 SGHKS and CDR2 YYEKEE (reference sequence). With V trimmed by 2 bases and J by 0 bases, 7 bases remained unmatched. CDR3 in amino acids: CASSLLAGGRLSYNEQFF. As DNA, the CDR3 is TGTGCCAGCAGCTTATTAGCGGGGGGGAGACTCTCCTACAATGAGCAGTTCTTC.

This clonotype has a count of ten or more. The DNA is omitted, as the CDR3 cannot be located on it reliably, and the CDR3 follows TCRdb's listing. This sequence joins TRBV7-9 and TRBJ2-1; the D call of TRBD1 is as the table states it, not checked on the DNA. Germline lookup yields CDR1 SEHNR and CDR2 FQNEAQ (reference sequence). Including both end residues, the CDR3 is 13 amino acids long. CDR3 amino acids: CASSFGAGNEQFF.

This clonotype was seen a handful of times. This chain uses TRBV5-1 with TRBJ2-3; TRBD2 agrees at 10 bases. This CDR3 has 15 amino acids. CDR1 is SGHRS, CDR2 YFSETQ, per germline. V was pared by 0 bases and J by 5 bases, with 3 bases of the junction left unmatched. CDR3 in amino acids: CASSLEGLARDTQYF. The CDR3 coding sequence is TGCGCCAGCAGCTTGGAGGGACTAGCGAGAGATACGCAGTATTTT.

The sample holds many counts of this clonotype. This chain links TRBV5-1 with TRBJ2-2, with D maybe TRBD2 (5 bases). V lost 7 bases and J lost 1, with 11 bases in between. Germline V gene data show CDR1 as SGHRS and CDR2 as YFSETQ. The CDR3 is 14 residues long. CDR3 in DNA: TGCGCCAGCTGCGGACTCCTGAACACCGGGGAGCTGTTTTTT. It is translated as CASCGLLNTGELFF.